The 14 T cell receptor beta chains in this list originate from one sample, sequenced in a study of T-cell reconstitution after alpha-beta-depleted transplantation in children. Preparation of the TCRbeta library involved a method that used unique molecular identifiers. TCRdb re-analysed the PCR reads in MiXCR, keeping a single row per CDR3 protein. The sample consists of about 240,000 distinct CDR3 sequences, about 11% of them appearing once. The sample was PBMCs from the stem cell graft donor, taken from the stem cell graft. The source is a human donor who donated a stem cell graft to a child with acute lymphoblastic leukemia.

As for this clonotype: One base away lies a much larger clone, so this may be a sequencing read error. The rearrangement uses TRBV10-3 and TRBJ2-6; tentative D call: TRBD1 (5 bases). Per the germline V gene, CDR1 is ENHRY and CDR2 is SYGVKD. The CDR3 spans 16 residues. The DNA of the CDR3 is TGTGCCATCAGGGAACGATACTTGTCTGGGGCCAACGGCCTGACTTTC. This gives the protein CAIRERYLSGANGLTF.

This clonotype was seen repeatedly, ten times or more. The rearrangement uses TRBV5-1 and TRBJ1-1; 9 bases are shared with TRBD1. The germline gives CDR1 SGHRS, CDR2 YFSETQ. The V segment lost 2 bases and the J segment 8 bases; nucleotides outside the gene matches: 7. The CDR3 spans 14 residues. CDR3 nucleotide sequence: TGCGCCAGCAGCTTCTACGGGACAGGGCTCGAAGCTTTCTTT. It is translated as CASSFYGTGLEAFF.

This clonotype came up many times. The rearrangement joins TRBV20-1 to TRBJ2-3; D remains unclear. The CDR3 contains 15 residues. Looked up from germline, CDR1 is DFQATT and CDR2 is SNEGSKA (reference sequence). Trimming removed 5 bases at V and 0 bases at J, with 15 bases between. As DNA, the CDR3 is TGCAGTGCTCTTTCTTTCGCTACTAGCACAGATACGCAGTATTTT. Residues: CSALSFATSTDTQYF.

In this sample, this clonotype turned up many times. This sequence joins TRBV25-1 and TRBJ2-3; D unresolved. CDR1 and CDR2 (germline): MGHDK, SYGVNS. The CDR3 runs 12 residues. V was pared by 6 bases and J by 6 bases, with 10 bases between. CDR3 in amino acids: CASRSRWDTQYF. The CDR3 DNA reads TGTGCCAGCAGAAGCCGGTGGGATACGCAGTATTTT.

This clonotype was detected ten times or more. The CDR3 here is CASSLSREAFF. Here the CDR3 DNA reads TGCGCCAGCAGCCTGAGTCGAGAAGCTTTCTTT. The chain combines TRBV5-1 with TRBJ1-1, with D hard to call. This CDR3 contains 11 residues. Germline CDR1 SGHRS, CDR2 YFSETQ. V lost 4 bases, J lost 8 bases, and 9 bases lay in between.

In this sample, this clonotype turned up many times. This chain links TRBV20-1 with TRBJ1-2, with D perhaps matching TRBD1 (5 bases). CDR3 length: 12 residues. The germline V gene encodes CDR1 DFQATT and CDR2 SNEGSKA (reference sequence). V dropped 5 bases and J dropped 4 bases, with 11 bases sitting between them. CDR3 loop: CSAWEGTYGYTF. The CDR3 nucleotides are TGCAGTGCTTGGGAGGGGACCTATGGCTACACCTTC.

This clonotype was recorded at least ten times. The chain carries TRBV25-1 and TRBJ1-1; perhaps TRBD1 as D (6 bases). V was shortened by 5 bases and J by 3 bases, with 13 bases between the two germline ends. The CDR3 is 14 amino acids. The germline V gene has CDR1 MGHDK and CDR2 SYGVNS. CDR3 sequence (DNA): TGTGCCAGCAGTCCTGACAGGCGGTACACTGAAGCTTTCTTT. It is translated as CASSPDRRYTEAFF. The full variable domain, its missing parts supplied by reference TRBV25-1 and TRBJ1-1, is EADIYQTPRYLVIGTGKKITLECSQTMGHDKMYWYQQDPGMELHLIHYSYGVNSTEKGDLSSESTVSRIRTEHFPLTLESARPSHTSQYLCASSPDRRYTEAFFGQGTRLTVV.

This clonotype has at least ten counts. The chain uses TRBV5-1 and TRBJ2-3; no clear D gene. Germline V gene lookup returns CDR1 SGHRS and CDR2 YFSETQ. This CDR3 is 17 amino acids long. V was clipped by 4 bases and J by 0 bases, with 18 bases between them. The CDR3 loop reads CASSRPPGKRSTDTQYF. CDR3 nucleotides: TGCGCCAGCAGCAGGCCCCCCGGAAAGAGGAGCACAGATACGCAGTATTTT.

Worth noting for this clonotype: A much larger clone sits a single nucleotide away, making a read error possible. V usage is TRBV10-3 and J usage is TRBJ2-6; the match to TRBD1 covers 7 bases. Germline CDR1 and CDR2: ENHRY and SYGVKD. CDR3 length: 11 amino acids. CDR3 sequence: CAIEGANGLTF. The DNA for the CDR3 is TGTGCCATCGAGGGGGCCAACGGCCTGACTTTC.

This clonotype appeared many times. This sequence joins TRBV7-2 and TRBJ1-5, with D possibly being TRBD1 (5 bases). This CDR3 spans 17 amino acids. Trimming shortened V by 1 base and J by 6 bases, and 19 bases separated the two germline ends. The germline V gene encodes CDR1 SGHTA and CDR2 FQGNSA. In nucleotides, the CDR3 is TGTGCCAGCAGCTTAGGCGGGGTGTCGGGGGTGCTTCAGCCCCAGCATTTT. As protein: CASSLGGVSGVLQPQHF.

This clonotype came up many times. This rearrangement joins TRBV9 to TRBJ1-5, with no clear D. Trimming took 0 bases from V and 5 from J, leaving 9 bases between them. Germline assignment: CDR1 SGDLS and CDR2 YYNGEE. This CDR3 contains 14 residues. CDR3: CASSVEASYQPQHF. Written as DNA, the CDR3 is TGTGCCAGCAGCGTAGAGGCCAGTTATCAGCCCCAGCATTTT.

This clonotype was picked up many times. The chain carries TRBV4-1 and TRBJ1-2; 9 bases match TRBD1. In germline, CDR1 is MGHRA, CDR2 YSYEKL. The CDR3 length is 15 residues. The V and J ends lost 4 bases and 4 bases, in that order; junction bases with no gene match: 7. CDR3 nucleotide sequence: TGCGCCAGCAGCCTGTCGACAGGGGGGATCTATGGCTACACCTTC. As protein: CASSLSTGGIYGYTF.

A note on this clonotype: A read error may explain this, as a much larger clone is one base away. V is TRBV15 and J is TRBJ1-6; no firm D call. CDR3 length equals 15 residues. Germline CDR1 reads LNHNV; CDR2 reads YYDKDF (reference sequence). CDR3 DNA: TGTGCCACCAGCAGAGCCCGGGTTTTCGAATCACCCCTCAACTTT. Its protein product is CATSRARVFESPLNF.

In its sample, this clonotype was seen many times. The rearrangement joins TRBV5-1 to TRBJ1-1; a weak D match, TRBD1 (6 bases). The germline CDR1 and CDR2 sequences are SGHRS and YFSETQ. This CDR3 region has 16 residues. Trimming stripped 0 bases from V and 8 bases from J, with 20 bases between. This chain's CDR3 is CASSLELTGQGLEAFF. The CDR3 DNA is TGCGCCAGCAGCTTGGAACTGACGGGCCAGGGGTTGGAAGCTTTCTTT.